Each of the 7 T cell receptor beta chains below was sequenced from the same sample in a study of T cells in Graves' hyperthyroidism and ophthalmopathy (dated by TCRdb to between 2018 and 2020). Library creation used multiplex PCR. The reads were generated on an Illumina HiSeq 2000. The TCR beta CDR3 regions were amplified from the RNA transcripts. A first-round RT-PCR of the TCR CDR3 used the HTBI primer set with the Qiagen OneStep RT-PCR kit. TCRdb reprocessing: public reads trimmed at Q25 with fastp, clones called with MiXCR, in-frame beta chains kept. Each CDR3 protein gets just one entry, which takes the most common genes and DNA from the rows behind it. The sample profile shows over 200,000 distinct CDR3 sequences; 17% of them were found once. The top ten clones comprise roughly 53% of the sample. Sequenced material: blood. The origin of the receptors is a man aged 45-65 years with Graves' hyperthyroidism.

Concerning this clonotype: A much more abundant neighbour one base away suggests this may be a read error. V is TRBV12-3 or TRBV12-4 and J is TRBJ2-1, with 10 bases aligning to TRBD2. The CDR3 contains 13 residues. The CDR3 coding sequence is TGTGCCAGCACCCCCGGACTAGCGGATGAGCAGTCCTTC. It codes for CASTPGLADEQSF.

The chain links TRBV9 to TRBJ2-3, with 7 bases matching TRBD2. The germline V gene encodes CDR1 SGDLS and CDR2 YYNGEE. Losses at the gene ends were 4 bases for V and 2 bases for J; bases not matched to a gene: 7. There are 15 residues in the CDR3. CDR3 sequence reads: CASSITGGPTDTQYF. CDR3 nucleotides: TGTGCCAGCAGCATAACGGGAGGCCCCACAGATACGCAGTATTTT. Combining the CDR3 with reference TRBV9 and TRBJ2-3 gives the whole variable domain DSGVTQTPKHLITATGQRVTLRCSPRSGDLSVYWYQQSLDQGLQFLIQYYNGEERAKGNILERFSAQQFPDLHSELNLSSLELGDSALYFCASSITGGPTDTQYFGPGTRLTVL.

V is TRBV15 and J is TRBJ2-5; D remains unclear. Germline loops: CDR1 LNHNV, CDR2 YYDKDF (reference sequence). The CDR3 has 14 amino acids. Trimming took 1 base from V and 2 from J, leaving 8 bases between them. The CDR3 bases are TGTGCCACCAGCAGAGGGTATGTGCAAGAGACCCAGTACTTC. Residues: CATSRGYVQETQYF.

CDR3 protein: CSAAYDRYEWEAFF. CDR3 sequence (DNA): TGCAGTGCGGCATACGACAGGTACGAATGGGAAGCTTTCTTT. V gene TRBV20-1 combines with J gene TRBJ1-1; possibly TRBD1 for D (6 bases). CDR1 and CDR2 from the germline V gene are DFQATT and SNEGSKA (reference sequence). Trimming removed 6 bases at V and 8 bases at J, with 22 bases between. This CDR3 is built from 14 residues.

J is TRBJ2-7 and V is TRBV6-1; 10 nucleotides align to TRBD1. CDR3 length equals 15 residues. Losses at the gene ends were 8 bases for V and 2 bases for J; bases not matched to a gene: 9. From germline, CDR1 is MNHNS and CDR2 SASEGT. The CDR3 here is CASARGTGAPYEQYF. CDR3 nucleotide sequence: TGTGCCAGCGCCCGCGGGACAGGGGCTCCCTACGAGCAGTACTTC.

Note on this clonotype: A much bigger clone sits one base away, suggesting this may be a read error. The genes are TRBV6-1 and TRBJ2-1; TRBD2 might be the D (5 bases). V was clipped by 6 bases and J by 6 bases, with 9 bases between them. Germline CDR1 is MNHNS and CDR2 is SASEGT. The CDR3 consists of 12 residues. For the CDR3, the DNA is TGTGCCAGCAGAAGACGGGGCAATGAGCAGTTCTTC. It yields the protein CASRRRGNEQFF.

The V gene is TRBV29-1, the J gene TRBJ2-5, with D perhaps matching TRBD2 (6 bases). V was clipped by 6 bases and J by 0 bases, with 17 bases between them. Germline CDR1 and CDR2: SQVTM and ANQGSEA. The CDR3 consists of 15 residues. CDR3 amino acids: CSVDRDWDYQETQYF. Here the CDR3 DNA reads TGCAGCGTGGACCGGGACTGGGATTACCAAGAGACCCAGTACTTC.